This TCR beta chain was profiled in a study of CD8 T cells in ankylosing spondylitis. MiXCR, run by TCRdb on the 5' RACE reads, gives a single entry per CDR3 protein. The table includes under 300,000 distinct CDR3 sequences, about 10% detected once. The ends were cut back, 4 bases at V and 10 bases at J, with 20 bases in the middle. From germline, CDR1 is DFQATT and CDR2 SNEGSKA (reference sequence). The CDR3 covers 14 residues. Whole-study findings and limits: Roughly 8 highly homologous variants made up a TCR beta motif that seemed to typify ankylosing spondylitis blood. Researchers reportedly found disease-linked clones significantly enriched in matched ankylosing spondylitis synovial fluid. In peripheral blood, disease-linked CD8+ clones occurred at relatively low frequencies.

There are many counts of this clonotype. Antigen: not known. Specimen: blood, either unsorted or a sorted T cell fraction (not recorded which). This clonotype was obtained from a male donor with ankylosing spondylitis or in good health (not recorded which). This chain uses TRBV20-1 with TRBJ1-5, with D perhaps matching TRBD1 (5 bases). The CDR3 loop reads CSAKSGLAQGPQHF. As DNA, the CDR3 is TGCAGTGCTAAGTCAGGGTTGGCCCAAGGTCCCCAGCATTTT.